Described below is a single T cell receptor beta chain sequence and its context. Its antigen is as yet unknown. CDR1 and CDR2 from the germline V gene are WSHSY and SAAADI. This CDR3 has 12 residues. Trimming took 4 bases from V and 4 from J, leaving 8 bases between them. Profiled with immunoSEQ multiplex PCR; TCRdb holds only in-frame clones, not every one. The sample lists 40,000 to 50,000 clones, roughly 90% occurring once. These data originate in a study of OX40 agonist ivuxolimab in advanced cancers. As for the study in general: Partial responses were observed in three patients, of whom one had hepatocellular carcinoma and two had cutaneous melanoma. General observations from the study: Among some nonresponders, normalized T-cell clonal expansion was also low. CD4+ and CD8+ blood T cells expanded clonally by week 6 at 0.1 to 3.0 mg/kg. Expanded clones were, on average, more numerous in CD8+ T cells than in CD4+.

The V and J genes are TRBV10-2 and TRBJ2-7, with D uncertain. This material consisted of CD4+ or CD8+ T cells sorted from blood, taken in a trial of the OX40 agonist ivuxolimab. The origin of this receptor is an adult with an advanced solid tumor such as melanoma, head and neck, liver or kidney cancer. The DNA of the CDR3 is TGCGCCAGCAGTGGAACGTGGTACGAGCAGTACTTC. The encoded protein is CASSGTWYEQYF.